The T cell receptor beta chain under discussion was sequenced for a study of shared clonotypes between healthy human individuals. Background on the study: A donor's plate count was three for CD4 naive and three for CD4 memory; CD8 naive had two and CD8 memory one.

The assay was immunoSEQ multiplex PCR, and TCRdb's table has in-frame clones only and misses some. Seen here are some 1.5 million clones, around 98% observed once, and the top ten hold around 0.47%. Germline-derived CDR1 and CDR2 are SGHNT and YYREEE (reference sequence). The CDR3 extends over 14 amino acids. V gave up 0 bases and J gave up 0 bases, with 6 bases separating them. Comments on this clone: The sample holds other DNA sequences that translate to the same CDR3.

V is TRBV5-4 and J is TRBJ2-5; no reliable D call. Sequencing used naive CD4+ T cells sorted from blood. Subset: CD45RA+ positively selected. This TCR was sampled from a man aged 25-40 years in good health. The CDR3 spells CASSLGTNQETQYF. The CDR3 coding sequence is TGTGCCAGCAGCTTGGGTACCAACCAAGAGACCCAGTACTTC.